Below are 7 T cell receptor beta chains sequenced from a single sample in a study of graft-versus-host responses after intestinal transplantation. Clones were read by immunoSEQ multiplex PCR, and TCRdb kept only the in-frame ones, dropping some. Of about 99,000 clones in the sample, under 95% were seen once. For these receptors, no antigen is known. The sequencing here drew on unstimulated CD8+ T cells sorted from spleen or lymph node cells, taken before transplant. The receptors were gathered from a human donor who was the organ donor for an intestinal transplant.

The V and J genes are TRBV7-3 and TRBJ2-3; D might be TRBD2 (7 bases). The germline V gene has CDR1 SGHTA and CDR2 FQGTGA. Trimming cost V 4 bases and J 9 bases, with 17 bases left between them. The CDR3 has 14 amino acids. The CDR3 here is CASSSPEGRGTQYF. The CDR3 DNA reads as TGTGCCAGCAGCTCCCCGGAGGGGAGGGGGACGCAGTATTTT.

The rearrangement joins TRBV5-1 to TRBJ2-5, with TRBD1 matching 7 bases. Trimming cost V 4 bases and J 7 bases; bases outside gene matches: 10. Germline V gene lookup returns CDR1 SGHRS and CDR2 YFSETQ. CDR3 length equals 14 residues. DNA of the CDR3: TGCGCCAGCAGCGCAACAGGGGTTCTTTGGACCCAGTACTTC. Translated: CASSATGVLWTQYF.

The J gene is TRBJ1-4, the V gene TRBV14; no clear D gene. This CDR3 is 15 amino acids long. Germline V gene lookup returns CDR1 SGHDN and CDR2 FVKESK. Between the trimmed V and J ends, which lost 3 bases and 7 bases, there was a span of 15 bases. In DNA, the CDR3 is TGTGCCAGCAGCCACTGGGGAGAATGGGGTGAAAAACTGTTTTTT. This sequence encodes CASSHWGEWGEKLFF.

The chain couples TRBV6-9 to TRBJ2-7; TRBD2 aligns across 7 bases. This CDR3 spans 18 amino acids. The J segment lost 3 bases and the V segment lost 6 bases, leaving 20 bases of the junction unmatched. CDR1 and CDR2 (germline): MNHGY, SVAAGI. The CDR3 here is CASSKLGRSGGEDYEQYF. CDR3 DNA: TGTGCCAGCAGCAAACTAGGGCGCTCTGGGGGGGAGGACTACGAGCAGTACTTC.

In this sample, this clone turned up a few times. The chain is built from TRBV5-1 and TRBJ2-7; D gene unclear. Between the trimmed V and J ends, which lost 3 bases and 4 bases, there was a span of 8 bases. Germline assignment: CDR1 SGHRS and CDR2 YFSETQ. CDR3 size: 12 residues. Here the CDR3 reads CASSSFQYEQYF. CDR3 coding DNA: TGCGCCAGCAGCTCCTTTCAGTACGAGCAGTACTTC.

V gene TRBV9 combines with J gene TRBJ1-1, with D possibly matching TRBD1 (6 bases). The germline V and J ends were trimmed by 0 bases and 6 bases, with 15 bases remaining between them. CDR1 and CDR2 (germline): SGDLS, YYNGEE. CDR3 length: 15 amino acids. The CDR3 coding sequence is TGTGCCAGCAGCGTAGTTCAGGGGAGGGGAGCTGAAGCTTTCTTT. Amino acid sequence: CASSVVQGRGAEAFF. The whole variable domain, remainder taken from reference TRBV9 and TRBJ1-1, is DSGVTQTPKHLITATGQRVTLRCSPRSGDLSVYWYQQSLDQGLQFLIQYYNGEERAKGNILERFSAQQFPDLHSELNLSSLELGDSALYFCASSVVQGRGAEAFFGQGTRLTVV.

This clone was found a few times. The J gene is TRBJ1-1, the V gene TRBV7-9; TRBD1 might be the D (5 bases). V lost 8 bases, J lost 0 bases, and 7 bases lay in between. CDR1 SEHNR and CDR2 FQNEAQ come from the germline V gene (reference sequence). The CDR3 is made up of 12 amino acids. The CDR3 DNA follows: TGTGCCAGCGGACACATGAACACTGAAGCTTTCTTT. Its protein product is CASGHMNTEAFF.